The clone carrying this T cell receptor beta chain was counted a few times. The antigen remains undetermined. These data originate in a study of cytomegalovirus exposure and HLA in healthy donors. Study at large: The study's early data release held about 80 million unique TCRs from HLA-typed donors. General observations from the study: As was reported, the classifier diagnosed cytomegalovirus status with high specificity and sensitivity. It has been reported that TCR beta sequences accurately predicted the HLA-A and HLA-B alleles of most subjects. The study flagged some 170 TCR beta chains as cytomegalovirus-associated.

PCR involved 60 Vbeta and 13 Jbeta primers. The data were produced by immunoSEQ multiplex PCR, yet TCRdb's version contains in-frame clones alone and is incomplete. Of about 200,000 clones listed, about 70% are singletons. The CDR3 extends over 13 amino acids. Per the germline V gene, CDR1 is SGDLS and CDR2 is YYNGEE. V was shortened by 2 bases and J by 2 bases, with 7 bases between the two germline ends. This TCR was sampled from a man between 35 and 55 years old in good health and CMV-seropositive. V usage is TRBV9 and J usage is TRBJ1-1; no firm D call. Sequenced: PBMCs. The CDR3 DNA reads TGTGCCAGCAGCGTTGCGGTTAACACTGAAGCTTTCTTT. This gives the protein CASSVAVNTEAFF. The entire variable domain, with the rest obtained from reference TRBV9 and TRBJ1-1, is as follows: DSGVTQTPKHLITATGQRVTLRCSPRSGDLSVYWYQQSLDQGLQFLIQYYNGEERAKGNILERFSAQQFPDLHSELNLSSLELGDSALYFCASSVAVNTEAFFGQGTRLTVV.